The source of this TCR beta chain is a study of blood T cell repertoires in COVID-19. Study background: COVID-19 samples, acute and convalescent, were from the United States, Italy and Spain. Sources were T cells, B-cell-depleted T cells, or PBMCs; the material itself was cDNA or gDNA.

Concerning this clone itself: The sample holds other DNA sequences that translate to the same CDR3.

The CDR3 runs to 14 residues. CDR1 SGHTA and CDR2 FQGTGA come from the germline V gene. The ends lost 5 bases at V and 1 base at J; junction bases unmatched: 2. In the original processing: Researchers report that nucleated cell counts were estimated from reference gene primer amplification. Generated by immunoSEQ multiplex PCR, the TCRdb table keeps only in-frame clones and is missing some. The V and J calls and the clone size are those of that table, but D and trimming were determined from the DNA. This sample has about 250,000 clones; about 90% occur once, and the top ten carry 3% to 3.5%. Sequencing input: peripheral blood. This clonotype was obtained from a man aged 18 to 29 with active or convalescent COVID-19. The chain employs TRBV7-3 and TRBJ1-3; 7 bases agree with TRBD1. The CDR3 DNA sequence: TGTGCCAGCAGCGAGACAGGGTCTGGAAACACCATATATTTT. This sequence encodes CASSETGSGNTIYF.